This T cell receptor beta chain was found in a study of blood T cell repertoires in COVID-19. The overall study: From the United States, Italy and Spain came samples of acute and convalescent COVID-19. PBMCs, B-cell-depleted T cells, or T cells provided the cDNA or gDNA that made up the material.

Authors' analysis steps: Amplification of reference gene primers was used by the study to estimate nucleated cell counts. TCRdb's table, derived via immunoSEQ multiplex PCR, lists solely in-frame clones and lacks some. V, J and clone size are taken as reported in that table, and D and trimming were inferred from the DNA itself. The sample records around 72,000 clones, around four fifths being singletons. V shed 6 bases, J shed 7 bases, and the junction held 11 bases outside the gene matches. Germline V gene sequence: CDR1 LNHDA, CDR2 SQIVND (reference sequence). The CDR3 totals 14 residues. The chain links TRBV19 to TRBJ2-7; 8 nucleotides match TRBD2. Sequencing was done on a sample of peripheral blood. The receptor was derived from a woman of 80 years or more with acute or convalescent COVID-19. The CDR3 protein is CASSLAGAVEEQYF. The DNA for the CDR3 is TGTGCCAGTAGCCTAGCGGGTGCCGTGGAGGAGCAGTACTTC.